This T cell receptor beta chain was captured in a study of blood T cell repertoires in COVID-19. Authors' data handling: Amplified reference gene primers provided the basis for estimating nucleated cell counts. Measured with immunoSEQ multiplex PCR; TCRdb has only the in-frame clones, and not every one. The DNA gave D and trimming, while V, J and clone size come from that table. The sample shows 200,000 to 250,000 clones, over 70% of them seen only once. This clone has only one observation. The germline V gene encodes CDR1 LNHDA and CDR2 SQIVND (reference sequence). This CDR3 is built from 14 residues. V was trimmed by 4 bases and J by 4 bases, leaving 11 bases between them.

This chain connects TRBV19 to TRBJ1-5; D not resolved. The sequencing sample was made of PBMCs or T cells enriched from blood (not recorded which). The TCR sequence derives from a woman in her 30s who had been exposed to COVID-19. The DNA of the CDR3 is TGTGCCAGTAGTAAAGATCGGGGAAATCAGCCCCAGCATTTT. Translating gives CASSKDRGNQPQHF.